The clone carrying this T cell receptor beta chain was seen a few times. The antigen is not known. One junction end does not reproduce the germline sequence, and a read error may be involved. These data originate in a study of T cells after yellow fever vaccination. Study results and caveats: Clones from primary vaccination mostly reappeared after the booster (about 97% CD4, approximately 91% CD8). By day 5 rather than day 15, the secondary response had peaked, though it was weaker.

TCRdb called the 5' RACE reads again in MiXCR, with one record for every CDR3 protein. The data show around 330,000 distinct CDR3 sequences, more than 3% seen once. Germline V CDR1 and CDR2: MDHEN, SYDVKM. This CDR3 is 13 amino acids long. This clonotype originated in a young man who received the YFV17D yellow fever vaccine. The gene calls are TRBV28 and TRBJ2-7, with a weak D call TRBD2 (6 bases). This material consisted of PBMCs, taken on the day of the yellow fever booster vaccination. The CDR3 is CASSLRDSDEQYF. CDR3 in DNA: TGTGCCAGCAGTCTCCGGGACTCCGACGAGCAGTACTTC.